This T cell receptor (beta chain) was obtained from a study of blood T cell repertoires in COVID-19. Only in-frame clones appear in the TCRdb table, and some are missing; sequencing was by immunoSEQ multiplex PCR. The sample carries 200,000 to 250,000 clones, around 87% recorded once. This sequence was found in a woman under 40 who had recovered from COVID-19. Sequencing was carried out using peripheral blood.

The CDR3 nucleotides are TGTGCCAGCAGCCGGACACTAGCGGGGGCCGATGAGCAGTTCTTC. As protein: CASSRTLAGADEQFF. The chain recombines TRBV11-2 with TRBJ2-1; 11 bases fit TRBD2. The germline V gene has CDR1 SGHAT and CDR2 FQNNGV. CDR3 length equals 15 residues. J lost 8 bases, V lost 5 bases, and 8 bases had no gene match.